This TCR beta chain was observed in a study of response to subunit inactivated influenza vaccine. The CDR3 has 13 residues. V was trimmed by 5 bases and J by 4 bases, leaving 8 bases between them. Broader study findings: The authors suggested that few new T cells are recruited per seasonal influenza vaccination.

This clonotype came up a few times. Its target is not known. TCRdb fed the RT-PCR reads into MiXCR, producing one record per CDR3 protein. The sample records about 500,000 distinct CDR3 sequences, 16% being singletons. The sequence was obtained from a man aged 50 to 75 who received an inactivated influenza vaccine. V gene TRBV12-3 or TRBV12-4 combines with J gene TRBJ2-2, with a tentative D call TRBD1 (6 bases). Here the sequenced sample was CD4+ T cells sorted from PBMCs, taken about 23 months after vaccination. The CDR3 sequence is CASSNRVTGELFF. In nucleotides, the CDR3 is TGTGCCAGCAGTAACAGGGTCACCGGGGAGCTGTTTTTT.